The next 26 T cell receptor beta chains were all read from a single sample in a study of blood T cell repertoires in COVID-19. The protocol was immunoSEQ multiplex PCR, while the TCRdb copy is restricted to in-frame clones and leaves out a portion. This sample has about 180,000 clones; 70% to 90% occur once, and the top ten carry over 2.5%. Specimen: peripheral blood. The receptors originated from a man between 60 and 70 years old with acute or convalescent COVID-19.

The rearrangement links TRBV19 to TRBJ2-7; 11 bases map to TRBD2. V was pared by 7 bases and J by 3 bases, with 8 bases of the junction left unmatched. The CDR3 runs to 15 residues. Germline CDR1 reads LNHDA; CDR2 reads SQIVND (reference sequence). Written as DNA, the CDR3 is TGTGCCAGTACCTCCGGGACTAGCGGAATCTACGAGCAGTACTTC. Encoded protein: CASTSGTSGIYEQYF.

This chain links TRBV29-1 with TRBJ2-1; D ambiguous. The CDR3 extends over 15 amino acids. Germline assignment: CDR1 SQVTM and CDR2 ANQGSEA. V was clipped by 1 base and J by 0 bases, with 10 bases between them. The DNA of the CDR3 is TGCAGCGTTGAAGGTGGAGAAAGCTCCTACAATGAGCAGTTCTTC. Translated: CSVEGGESSYNEQFF.

This sequence joins TRBV28 and TRBJ2-6; 8 bases match TRBD2. CDR1 MDHEN and CDR2 SYDVKM come from the germline V gene. The CDR3 length is 15 residues. Trimming took 5 bases from V and 2 from J; bases not matched to a gene: 2. DNA of the CDR3: TGTGCCAGCAGTGTCGGGGGGGCTGGGGCCAACGTCCTGACTTTC. It translates to CASSVGGAGANVLTF.

The CDR3 nucleotides read TGTGCCATCAGTGAGGGGGGCGGAGGAGGTTCACCCCTCCACTTT. This sequence encodes CAISEGGGGGSPLHF. The V and J genes are TRBV10-3 and TRBJ1-6; tentative D call: TRBD1 (6 bases). Deletions cut 2 bases from V and 9 bases from J, with 14 bases between. The length of the CDR3 is 15 residues. Germline V gene data show CDR1 as ENHRY and CDR2 as SYGVKD.

This clone was observed a handful of times. This chain connects TRBV6-2 or TRBV6-3 to TRBJ2-6; D is uncertain. The CDR3 is 11 residues long. The ends were cut back, 5 bases at V and 11 bases at J, with 7 bases in the middle. The germline gives CDR1 MNHEY, CDR2 SVGEGT. CDR3 DNA: TGTGCCAGCAGTCTCCGAGACGTCCTGACTTTC. Translating gives CASSLRDVLTF.

This clone showed up just a few times. The CDR3 region is CASGFARGRGQGTQYF. The CDR3 DNA reads TGTGCTAGTGGTTTTGCCCGCGGCAGGGGGCAGGGTACGCAGTATTTT. The gene calls are TRBV12-5 and TRBJ2-3; TRBD1 matches 8 bases. The J segment lost 8 bases and the V segment lost 3 bases, leaving 13 bases of the junction unmatched. This CDR3 is 16 amino acids long. Germline CDR1 is LGHNT and CDR2 is FRNRAP.

The V and J genes are TRBV19 and TRBJ1-5; TRBD1 is a possible D gene (6 bases). Looked up from germline, CDR1 is LNHDA and CDR2 is SQIVND (reference sequence). The CDR3 runs to 13 residues. The V end was cut by 8 bases, the J end by 4 bases, with 12 bases between. CDR3 protein: CASSSRGNQPQHF. CDR3 sequence (DNA): TGTGCCAGTTCGTCCAGGGGTAATCAGCCCCAGCATTTT.

The CDR3 coding sequence is TGTGCCAGCTCACCACCCTCAGGGGGGAGTTCCTACGAGCAGTACTTC. Encoded protein: CASSPPSGGSSYEQYF. The chain joins TRBV18 to TRBJ2-7; a possible D gene is TRBD1 (7 bases). Germline V gives CDR1 KGHSH, CDR2 LQKENI. Trimming stripped 0 bases from V and 1 base from J, with 13 bases between. The CDR3 covers 16 residues.

This chain links TRBV5-1 with TRBJ2-7, with 7 bases aligning to TRBD1. The ends lost 6 bases at V and 3 bases at J; junction bases unmatched: 3. The CDR3 spans 12 residues. The germline gives CDR1 SGHRS, CDR2 YFSETQ. The CDR3 region is CASTDRDYEQYF. The CDR3 coding sequence is TGCGCCAGCACCGACAGGGACTACGAGCAGTACTTC. Full variable domain (remainder filled in from reference TRBV5-1 and TRBJ2-7): KAGVTQTPRYLIKTRGQQVTLSCSPISGHRSVSWYQQTPGQGLQFLFEYFSETQRNKGNFPGRFSGRQFSNSRSEMNVSTLELGDSALYLCASTDRDYEQYFGPGTRLTVT.

The rearrangement links TRBV21-1 to TRBJ2-5; no check of the table's D call, TRBD2, against the DNA was made. TRBV21-1 is given as a pseudogene. The CDR3 sequence is 15 residues long. The CDR3 loop reads CASTPRGDFGETQYF. The CDR3 bases are TGTGCCAGCACCCCCCGTGGAGATTTCGGGGAGACCCAGTACTTC.

V and J are TRBV28 and TRBJ2-7; a weak D match, TRBD2 (6 bases). Germline loops: CDR1 MDHEN, CDR2 SYDVKM. V lost 4 bases to trimming and J lost 0 bases, with 13 bases between them. The CDR3 runs to 15 residues. CDR3: CASSSRTIYSYEQYF. The CDR3 coding sequence is TGTGCCAGCAGTTCCCGGACTATTTACTCCTACGAGCAGTACTTC.

This chain uses TRBV6-5 with TRBJ1-3; no clear D. This CDR3 comprises 15 residues. Deletions cut 2 bases from V and 0 bases from J, with 8 bases between. Germline CDR1 and CDR2: MNHEY and SVGAGI. CDR3 amino acids: CASSYGRSSGNTIYF. The CDR3 DNA sequence: TGTGCCAGCAGTTACGGTAGGAGCTCTGGAAACACCATATATTTT.

There are a few counts of this clone. The chain uses TRBV27 and TRBJ1-6; D remains ambiguous. Deletions cut 0 bases from V and 10 bases from J, with 7 bases between. Germline V gene lookup returns CDR1 MNHEY and CDR2 SMNVEV (reference sequence). This CDR3 is built from 13 residues. Here the CDR3 reads CASSLSDGSPLHF. The CDR3 nucleotides read TGTGCCAGCAGTTTATCTGACGGGTCACCCCTCCACTTT.

The chain uses TRBV4-2 and TRBJ1-6, with TRBD1 as a possible D gene (6 bases). CDR1 and CDR2 from the germline V gene are LGHNA and YNFKEQ. V gave up 1 base and J gave up 9 bases, with 13 bases separating them. The CDR3 has 15 amino acids. The CDR3 reads CASSQAVTGSSPLHF. DNA for the CDR3: TGTGCCAGCAGCCAAGCGGTAACAGGGTCTTCACCCCTCCACTTT.

V usage is TRBV19 and J usage is TRBJ1-1; D ambiguous. With 6 bases removed from V and 4 bases from J, the gap between germline ends came to 18 bases. The CDR3 extends over 15 amino acids. Germline V gene lookup returns CDR1 LNHDA and CDR2 SQIVND (reference sequence). CDR3 DNA: TGTGCCAGTAGCCCCCCCCGCTTACTGAGCACTGAAGCTTTCTTT. Encoded protein: CASSPPRLLSTEAFF.

This sequence joins TRBV6-5 and TRBJ1-3, with 7 nucleotides matching TRBD1. Germline V gives CDR1 MNHEY, CDR2 SVGAGI. The trim removed 7 bases at V and 6 bases at J, leaving 6 bases unmatched. The CDR3 is made up of 13 amino acids. The CDR3 DNA reads as TGTGCCAGCATGGGGACAGTTTCAAACACCATATATTTT. Translated, it gives CASMGTVSNTIYF.

The V and J genes are TRBV4-3 and TRBJ1-5, with TRBD1 matching over 8 bases. The CDR3 has 14 residues. The germline V gene has CDR1 LGHNA and CDR2 YSLEER. V was pared by 4 bases and J by 4 bases, with 3 bases of the junction left unmatched. CDR3 residues: CASSLWTGNQPQHF. CDR3 nucleotides: TGCGCCAGCAGCCTGTGGACAGGGAATCAGCCCCAGCATTTT.

The V gene is TRBV7-2, the J gene TRBJ1-1; 7 nucleotides line up with TRBD1. CDR1 and CDR2 from the germline V gene are SGHTA and FQGNSA. The CDR3 sequence is 13 residues long. The V and J ends lost 5 bases and 5 bases, in that order; junction bases with no gene match: 5. The CDR3 coding sequence is TGTGCCAGCAGCCCTCGACAGGGAACTGAAGCTTTCTTT. This gives the protein CASSPRQGTEAFF. The full variable domain, its missing parts supplied by reference TRBV7-2 and TRBJ1-1, is GAGVSQSPSNKVTEKGKDVELRCDPISGHTALYWYRQSLGQGLEFLIYFQGNSAPDKSGLPSDRFSAERTGGSVSTLTIQRTQQEDSAVYLCASSPRQGTEAFFGQGTRLTVV.

The V gene is TRBV29-1, the J gene TRBJ1-1, with 7 positions matching TRBD1. The CDR3 contains 14 residues. Germline lookup yields CDR1 SQVTM and CDR2 ANQGSEA. Losses at the gene ends were 7 bases for V and 1 base for J; bases not matched to a gene: 9. The CDR3 DNA reads TGCAGCGCGCGACAGGGATCGGCGAACACTGAAGCTTTCTTT. Its protein is CSARQGSANTEAFF.

With respect to this clone: A much larger clone differs by one base, so this may be a read error. The chain links TRBV6-5 to TRBJ1-1; 7 bases agree with TRBD1. The trim removed 0 bases at V and 0 bases at J, leaving 1 base unmatched. The germline V gene encodes CDR1 MNHEY and CDR2 SVGAGI. This CDR3 spans 15 amino acids. CDR3 sequence (DNA): TGTGCCAGCAGTTACTCCGGGACAGTGAACACTGAAGCTTTCTTT. It specifies CASSYSGTVNTEAFF.

The CDR3 region is CASTSSLAGLTDTQYF. DNA of the CDR3: TGTGCCAGCACTTCGTCGCTAGCGGGATTAACAGATACGCAGTATTTT. The chain links TRBV27 to TRBJ2-3, with 9 bases identical to TRBD2. V trimming: 7 bases; J trimming: 3 bases; junction bases outside the gene matches: 11. Germline V CDR1 and CDR2: MNHEY, SMNVEV (reference sequence). CDR3 size: 16 residues.

The gene calls are TRBV15 and TRBJ2-3; TRBD1 aligns across 8 bases. The CDR3 contains 16 residues. V lost 1 base, J lost 0 bases, and 3 bases stayed unmatched. CDR1 is LNHNV, CDR2 YYDKDF, per germline (reference sequence). The CDR3 region has the DNA TGTGCCACCAGCAGAGGTGGACAGGGTAGCACAGATACGCAGTATTTT. Residues: CATSRGGQGSTDTQYF.

V and J are TRBV18 and TRBJ1-5; D is unresolved. The germline gives CDR1 KGHSH, CDR2 LQKENI. The V end lost 6 bases, the J end lost 7 bases, and 13 bases lay between the germline ends. This CDR3 contains 13 residues. Here the CDR3 reads CASSPSGGQPQHF. DNA for the CDR3: TGTGCCAGCTCCCCTTCCGGCGGACAGCCCCAGCATTTT.

The rearrangement links TRBV27 to TRBJ2-3; D is possibly TRBD1 (5 bases). The V gene's germline CDR1 is MNHEY and CDR2 SMNVEV (reference sequence). There are 15 residues in the CDR3. V lost 8 bases, J lost 3 bases, and 18 bases lay in between. CDR3 amino acids: CASSGGREGTDTQYF. CDR3 DNA: TGTGCCAGCTCCGGCGGCAGGGAAGGGACAGATACGCAGTATTTT.

This clone has a single count. V is TRBV19 and J is TRBJ2-1; the match to TRBD2 covers 13 bases. Germline V gene data show CDR1 as LNHDA and CDR2 as SQIVND (reference sequence). The CDR3 length is 16 residues. V shed 5 bases and J 6 bases; nucleotides not matched to a gene: 7. In DNA, the CDR3 is TGTGCCAGTAGTTTAGGACTAGCGGGAGTTTCCAATGAGCAGTTCTTC. Translation gives CASSLGLAGVSNEQFF.

The rearrangement uses TRBV3-1 (or the pseudogene TRBV3-2) and TRBJ1-5; D call uncertain. There are 18 residues in the CDR3. From germline, CDR1 is LGHDT and CDR2 YNNKEL (reference sequence). Trimming pared 3 bases from V and 2 bases from J, leaving 20 bases between. CDR3 DNA sequence: TGTGCCAGCAGCCATTTTTGGTCCCGAAAGAGGGGCAATCAGCCCCAGCATTTT. It encodes CASSHFWSRKRGNQPQHF.